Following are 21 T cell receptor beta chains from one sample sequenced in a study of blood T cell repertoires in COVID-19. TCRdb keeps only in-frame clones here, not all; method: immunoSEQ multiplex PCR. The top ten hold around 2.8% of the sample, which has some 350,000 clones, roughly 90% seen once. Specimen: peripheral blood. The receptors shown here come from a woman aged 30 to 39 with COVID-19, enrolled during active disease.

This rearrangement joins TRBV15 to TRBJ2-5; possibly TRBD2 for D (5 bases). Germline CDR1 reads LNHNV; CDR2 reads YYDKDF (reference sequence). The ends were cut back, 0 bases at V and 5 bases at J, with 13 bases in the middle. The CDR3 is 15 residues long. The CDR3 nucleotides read TGTGCCACCAGCAGAGATCTTGGGGAGATGGAGACCCAGTACTTC. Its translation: CATSRDLGEMETQYF.

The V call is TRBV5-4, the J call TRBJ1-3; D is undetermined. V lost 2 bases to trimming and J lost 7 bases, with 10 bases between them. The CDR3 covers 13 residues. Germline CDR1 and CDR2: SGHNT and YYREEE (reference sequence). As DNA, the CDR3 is TGTGCCAGCAGCTTCGCGCGGGAGAACACCATATATTTT. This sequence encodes CASSFARENTIYF. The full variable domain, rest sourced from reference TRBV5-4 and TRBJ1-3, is ETGVTQSPTHLIKTRGQQVTLRCSSQSGHNTVSWYQQALGQGPQFIFQYYREEENGRGNFPPRFSGLQFPNYSSELNVNALELDDSALYLCASSFARENTIYFGEGSWLTVV.

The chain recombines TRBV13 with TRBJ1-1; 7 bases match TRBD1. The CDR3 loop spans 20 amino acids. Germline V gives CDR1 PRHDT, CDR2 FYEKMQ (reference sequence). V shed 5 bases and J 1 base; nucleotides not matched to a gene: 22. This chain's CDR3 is CASSPGNGLGGQMPNTEAFF. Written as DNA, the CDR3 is TGTGCCAGCAGCCCGGGGAACGGCTTAGGGGGACAGATGCCGAACACTGAAGCTTTCTTT.

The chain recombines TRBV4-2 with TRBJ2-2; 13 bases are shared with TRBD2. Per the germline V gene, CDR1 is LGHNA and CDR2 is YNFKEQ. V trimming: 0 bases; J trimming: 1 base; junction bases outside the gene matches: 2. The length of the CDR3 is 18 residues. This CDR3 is CASSQELAGGRNTGELFF. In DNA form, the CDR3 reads TGTGCCAGCAGCCAAGAACTAGCGGGGGGGCGGAACACCGGGGAGCTGTTTTTT.

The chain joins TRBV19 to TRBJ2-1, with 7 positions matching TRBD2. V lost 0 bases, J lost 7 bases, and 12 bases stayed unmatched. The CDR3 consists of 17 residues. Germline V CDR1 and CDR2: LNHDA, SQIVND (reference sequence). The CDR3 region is CASSIDSGGRARNEQFF. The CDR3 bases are TGTGCCAGTAGTATAGATAGTGGTGGGAGGGCCAGGAATGAGCAGTTCTTC.

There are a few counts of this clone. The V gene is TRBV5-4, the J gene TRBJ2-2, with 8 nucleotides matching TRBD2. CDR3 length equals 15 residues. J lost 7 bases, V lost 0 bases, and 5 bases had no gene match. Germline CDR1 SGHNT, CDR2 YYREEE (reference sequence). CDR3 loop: CASSLEGLAHGELFF. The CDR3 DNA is TGTGCCAGCAGCTTGGAAGGACTAGCCCACGGGGAGCTGTTTTTT. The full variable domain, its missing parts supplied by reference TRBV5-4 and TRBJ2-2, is ETGVTQSPTHLIKTRGQQVTLRCSSQSGHNTVSWYQQALGQGPQFIFQYYREEENGRGNFPPRFSGLQFPNYSSELNVNALELDDSALYLCASSLEGLAHGELFFGEGSRLTVL.

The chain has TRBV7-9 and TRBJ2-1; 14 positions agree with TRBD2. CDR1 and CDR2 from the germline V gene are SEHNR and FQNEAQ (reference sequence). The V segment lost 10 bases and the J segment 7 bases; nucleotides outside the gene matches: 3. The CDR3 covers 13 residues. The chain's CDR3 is CATRTSGRNEQFF. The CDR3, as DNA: TGTGCCACCAGGACTAGCGGGAGGAATGAGCAGTTCTTC.

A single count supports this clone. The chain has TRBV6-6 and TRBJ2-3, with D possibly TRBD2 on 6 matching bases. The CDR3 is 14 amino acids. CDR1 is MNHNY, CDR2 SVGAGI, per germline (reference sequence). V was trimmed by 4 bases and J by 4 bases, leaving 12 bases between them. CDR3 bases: TGTGCCAGCAGTTTCGGAGGGGTCGCAGATACGCAGTATTTT. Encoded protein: CASSFGGVADTQYF.

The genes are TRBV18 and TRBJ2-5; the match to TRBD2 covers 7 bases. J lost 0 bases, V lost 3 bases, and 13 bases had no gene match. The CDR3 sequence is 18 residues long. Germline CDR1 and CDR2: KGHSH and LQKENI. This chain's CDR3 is CASSPDTGLSPHQETQYF. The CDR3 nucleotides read TGTGCCAGCTCACCGGACACGGGACTATCGCCCCACCAAGAGACCCAGTACTTC. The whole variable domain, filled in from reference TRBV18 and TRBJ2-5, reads NAGVMQNPRHLVRRRGQEARLRCSPMKGHSHVYWYRQLPEEGLKFMVYLQKENIIDESGMPKERFSAEFPKEGPSILRIQQVVRGDSAAYFCASSPDTGLSPHQETQYFGPGTRLLVL.

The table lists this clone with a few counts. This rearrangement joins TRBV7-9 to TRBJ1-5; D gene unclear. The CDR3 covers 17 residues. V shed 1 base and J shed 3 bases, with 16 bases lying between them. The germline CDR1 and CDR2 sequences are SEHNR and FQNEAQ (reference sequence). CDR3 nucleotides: TGTGCCAGCAGCTTAGGTCTGGCAGGAGGAAACAATCAGCCCCAGCATTTT. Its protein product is CASSLGLAGGNNQPQHF.

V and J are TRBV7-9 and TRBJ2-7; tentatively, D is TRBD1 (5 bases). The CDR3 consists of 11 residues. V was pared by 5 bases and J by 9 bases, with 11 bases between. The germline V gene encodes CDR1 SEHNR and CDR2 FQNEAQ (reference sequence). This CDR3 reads CASSGQGVQYF. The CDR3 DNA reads TGTGCCAGCAGCGGACAAGGCGTGCAGTACTTC.

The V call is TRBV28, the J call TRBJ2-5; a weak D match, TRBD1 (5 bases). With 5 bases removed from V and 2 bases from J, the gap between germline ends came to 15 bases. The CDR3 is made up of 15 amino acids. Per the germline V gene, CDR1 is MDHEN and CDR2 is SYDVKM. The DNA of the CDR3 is TGTGCCAGCAGTGTCCTCAGGGTTAAACAAGAGACCCAGTACTTC. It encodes CASSVLRVKQETQYF.

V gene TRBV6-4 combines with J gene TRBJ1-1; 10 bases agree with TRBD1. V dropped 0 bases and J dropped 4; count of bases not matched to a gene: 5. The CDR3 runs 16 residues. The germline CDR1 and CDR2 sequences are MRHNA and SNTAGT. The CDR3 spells CASSDSTGGLGTEAFF. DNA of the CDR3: TGTGCCAGCAGTGACTCGACAGGGGGCTTAGGCACTGAAGCTTTCTTT.

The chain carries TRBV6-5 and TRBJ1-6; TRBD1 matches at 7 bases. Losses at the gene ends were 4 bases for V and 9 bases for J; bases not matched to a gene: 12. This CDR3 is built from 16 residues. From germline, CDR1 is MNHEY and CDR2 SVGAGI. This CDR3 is CASSLFRDRGPSPLHF. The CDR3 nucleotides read TGTGCCAGCAGTTTATTCCGGGACAGAGGACCTTCACCCCTCCACTTT.

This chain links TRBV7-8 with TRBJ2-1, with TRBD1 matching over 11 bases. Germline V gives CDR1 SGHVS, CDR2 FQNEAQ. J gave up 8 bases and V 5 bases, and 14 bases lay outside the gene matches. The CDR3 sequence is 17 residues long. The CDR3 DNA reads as TGTGCCAGCAGCCTAATAGCCGGGGACAGGGGGTGGGATGAGCAGTTCTTC. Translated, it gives CASSLIAGDRGWDEQFF.

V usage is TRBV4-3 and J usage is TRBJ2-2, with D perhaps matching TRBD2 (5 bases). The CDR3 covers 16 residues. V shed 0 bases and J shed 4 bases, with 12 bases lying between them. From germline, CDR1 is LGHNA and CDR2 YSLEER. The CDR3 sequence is CASSQESPSPTGELFF. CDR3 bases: TGCGCCAGCAGCCAAGAGAGCCCTAGCCCCACCGGGGAGCTGTTTTTT.

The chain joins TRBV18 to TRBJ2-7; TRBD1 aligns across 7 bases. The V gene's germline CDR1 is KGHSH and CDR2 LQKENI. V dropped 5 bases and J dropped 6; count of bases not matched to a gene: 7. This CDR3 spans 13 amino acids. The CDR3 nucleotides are TGTGCCAGCTCAACCGACAGGGCTGCCGAGCAGTACGTC. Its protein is CASSTDRAAEQYV.

The CDR3 bases are TGTGCCAGCAGCATTCGAGCCCAACCGCGGGAAAACATTCAGTACTTC. Amino acids: CASSIRAQPRENIQYF. The V and J genes are TRBV7-2 and TRBJ2-4, with a weak D call TRBD2 (5 bases). This CDR3 comprises 16 residues. Germline-derived CDR1 and CDR2 are SGHTA and FQGNSA. V shed 5 bases and J shed 5 bases, with 19 bases lying between them.

The DNA of the CDR3 is TGTGCCAGCAGGGCCCGGGGATACAGAGCCAATGAGCAGTTCTTC. Encoded protein: CASRARGYRANEQFF. The rearrangement uses TRBV28 and TRBJ2-1, with D possibly being TRBD2 (5 bases). CDR3 length: 15 residues. V was shortened by 6 bases and J by 6 bases, with 18 bases between the two germline ends. The germline V gene encodes CDR1 MDHEN and CDR2 SYDVKM. The variable domain in full, with the rest retrieved from reference TRBV28 and TRBJ2-1, is DVKVTQSSRYLVKRTGEKVFLECVQDMDHENMFWYRQDPGLGLRLIYFSYDVKMKEKGDIPEGYSVSREKKERFSLILESASTNQTSMYLCASRARGYRANEQFFGPGTRLTVL.

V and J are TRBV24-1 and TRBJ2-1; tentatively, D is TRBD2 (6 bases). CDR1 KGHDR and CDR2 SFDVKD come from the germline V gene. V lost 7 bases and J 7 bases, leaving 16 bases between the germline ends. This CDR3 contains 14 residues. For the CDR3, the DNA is TGTGCCACCAGAAATTCGGGACGGGGGAATGAGCAGTTCTTC. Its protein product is CATRNSGRGNEQFF.

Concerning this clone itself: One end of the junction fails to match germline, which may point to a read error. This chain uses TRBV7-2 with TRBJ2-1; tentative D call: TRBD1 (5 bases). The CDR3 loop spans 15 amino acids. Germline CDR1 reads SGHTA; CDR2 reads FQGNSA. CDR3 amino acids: CASSPWGSSNNEQFF. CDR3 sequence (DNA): TGTGCCAGCAGCCCGTGGGGCTCCTCCAACAATGAGCAGTTCTTC.